Below, one TCR beta chain is given with its context. This specimen belongs to a study of blood T cell repertoires in COVID-19. Cohort 3 donors counted as recovered after two negative PCRs, clearance, or resolved symptoms. Original handling: Counts of nucleated cells, estimated from reference gene primer amplification, were obtained. Profiled with immunoSEQ multiplex PCR; TCRdb holds only in-frame clones, not every one. V and J calls and clone size come straight from that table; D and trimming were deduced from the DNA. The sample includes over 150,000 clones, roughly 84% of them seen just once. Trimming cost V 5 bases and J 5 bases; bases outside gene matches: 5. The CDR3 has 13 residues. Germline loops: CDR1 MDHEN, CDR2 SYDVKM.

This sequence originates from a woman in her fifties or sixties who had recovered from COVID-19. The sequencing sample was made of PBMCs or T cells enriched from blood (not recorded which). V is TRBV28 and J is TRBJ2-7; 8 bases line up with TRBD1. As DNA, the CDR3 is TGTGCCAGCAGTCCATTGACAGGGGACGAGCAGTACTTC. Its protein product is CASSPLTGDEQYF. Supplemented by reference TRBV28 and TRBJ2-7, the full variable domain reads DVKVTQSSRYLVKRTGEKVFLECVQDMDHENMFWYRQDPGLGLRLIYFSYDVKMKEKGDIPEGYSVSREKKERFSLILESASTNQTSMYLCASSPLTGDEQYFGPGTRLTVT.